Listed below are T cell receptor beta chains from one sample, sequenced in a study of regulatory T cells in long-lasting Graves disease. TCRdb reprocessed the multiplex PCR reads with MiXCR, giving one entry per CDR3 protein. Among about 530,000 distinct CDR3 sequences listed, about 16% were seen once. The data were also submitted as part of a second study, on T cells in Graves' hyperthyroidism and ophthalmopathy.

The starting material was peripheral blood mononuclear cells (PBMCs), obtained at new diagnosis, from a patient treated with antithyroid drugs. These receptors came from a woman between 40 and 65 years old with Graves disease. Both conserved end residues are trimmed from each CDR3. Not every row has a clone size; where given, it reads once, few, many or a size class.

CDR3: ASSPHSDGYT
size: many
J: TRBJ1-2
V: TRBV12-3/TRBV12-4

CDR3: ASSLELAGGGETQY
size: NA
J: TRBJ2-5
V: TRBV5-1

CDR3: ASSQSQGRGNTIY
size: NA
J: TRBJ1-3
V: TRBV4-1

CDR3: ASSPARGETQY
size: NA
J: TRBJ2-5
V: TRBV6-2/TRBV6-3

CDR3: ASSLAEGAPTNEKLF
size: NA
J: TRBJ1-4
V: TRBV5-1

CDR3: ASRETNQETQY
size: many
J: TRBJ2-5
V: TRBV2

CDR3: AISRGLGKNIQY
size: once
J: TRBJ2-4
V: TRBV6-2/TRBV6-3

CDR3: ASSIAGQGRYGYT
size: many
J: TRBJ1-2
V: TRBV27

CDR3: ASSHNSSPLSGNTIY
size: NA
J: TRBJ1-3
V: TRBV4-1

CDR3: ASSRGLAPQTGELF
size: many
J: TRBJ2-2
V: TRBV11-2

CDR3: ASSSGQENSPLH
size: few
J: TRBJ1-6
V: TRBV9

CDR3: ASSLREFYGYT
size: NA
J: TRBJ1-2
V: TRBV5-4

CDR3: ASSVEGTGGNEQY
size: NA
J: TRBJ2-7
V: TRBV9

CDR3: ASSLVGGDNTEAF
size: many
J: TRBJ1-1
V: TRBV11-2

CDR3: ASSFVAENYEQY
size: many
J: TRBJ2-7
V: TRBV7-9

CDR3: TTSQGATEAF
size: NA
J: TRBJ1-1
V: TRBV29-1

CDR3: ASNPDRTYEQY
size: many
J: TRBJ2-7
V: TRBV7-2

CDR3: ASSYSQPSNEQF
size: few
J: TRBJ2-1
V: TRBV6-5

CDR3: ASTPTDAGGYT
size: many
J: TRBJ1-2
V: TRBV19

CDR3: SVVGRSTNEKLF
size: few
J: TRBJ1-4
V: TRBV29-1

CDR3: SAYRIYEQY
size: NA
J: TRBJ2-7
V: TRBV20-1

CDR3: ASSLVGPTNYNEQF
size: many
J: TRBJ2-1
V: TRBV5-1

CDR3: ARVSGGDEQY
size: many
J: TRBJ2-7
V: TRBV12-3/TRBV12-4

CDR3: ASSATDSYGYT
size: many
J: TRBJ1-2
V: TRBV11-1

CDR3: ASSLREGIGESQPQH
size: many
J: TRBJ1-5
V: TRBV6-1

CDR3: SADPPQGTPTNEKLF
size: NA
J: TRBJ1-4
V: TRBV20-1

CDR3: ASSHQSTVYGYT
size: many
J: TRBJ1-2
V: TRBV28

CDR3: ASNRFNSNQPQH
size: many
J: TRBJ1-5
V: TRBV6-1

CDR3: ASSRTAGTEAF
size: many
J: TRBJ1-1
V: TRBV3-1

CDR3: ASSLGDRGYEQY
size: NA
J: TRBJ2-7
V: TRBV7-9

CDR3: ASSILINEQF
size: many
J: TRBJ2-1
V: TRBV18

CDR3: ASSPGQGPTNQPQH
size: many
J: TRBJ1-5
V: TRBV18

CDR3: ASSVRRDNEQF
size: many
J: TRBJ2-1
V: TRBV9

CDR3: ASSHKTLAIDTQY
size: many
J: TRBJ2-3
V: TRBV7-3

CDR3: ASSPEHTNYGYT
size: many
J: TRBJ1-2
V: TRBV18

CDR3: ASRLGSGGPGTDTQY
size: NA
J: TRBJ2-3
V: TRBV7-9

CDR3: SAGTDQPNYGYT
size: many
J: TRBJ1-2
V: TRBV20-1

CDR3: ASSEAQGSYGYT
size: few
J: TRBJ1-2
V: TRBV6-1

CDR3: ASSLGSAYNEQF
size: NA
J: TRBJ2-1
V: TRBV7-9

CDR3: ASSEFPVGGQGTSFYGYT
size: NA
J: TRBJ1-2
V: TRBV25-1

CDR3: ASNPDSQETQY
size: many
J: TRBJ2-5
V: TRBV28

CDR3: ASSLSRGPYGYT
size: many
J: TRBJ1-2
V: TRBV27

CDR3: ASSFRAERNSPLH
size: few
J: TRBJ1-6
V: TRBV6-2/TRBV6-3

CDR3: ASSYSAPGTSGEGSYNEQF
size: few
J: TRBJ2-1
V: TRBV6-6

CDR3: ASSPSIGTRYYEQY
size: few
J: TRBJ2-7
V: TRBV3-1

CDR3: ASSLPGTSHDSEQY
size: few
J: TRBJ2-7
V: TRBV7-2

CDR3: ASSLDGGTEDPPDTQY
size: many
J: TRBJ2-3
V: TRBV5-5